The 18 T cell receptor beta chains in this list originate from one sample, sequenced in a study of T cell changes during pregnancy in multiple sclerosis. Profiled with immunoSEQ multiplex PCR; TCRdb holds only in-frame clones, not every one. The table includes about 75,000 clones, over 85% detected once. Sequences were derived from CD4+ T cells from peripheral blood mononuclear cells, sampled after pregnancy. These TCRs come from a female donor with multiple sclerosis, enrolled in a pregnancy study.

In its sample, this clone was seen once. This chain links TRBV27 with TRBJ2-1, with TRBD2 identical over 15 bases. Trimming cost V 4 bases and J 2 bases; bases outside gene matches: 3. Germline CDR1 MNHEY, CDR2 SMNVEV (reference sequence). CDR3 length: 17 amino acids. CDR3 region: CASSSRTSGRAYNEQFF. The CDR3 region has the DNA TGTGCCAGCAGTTCTCGGACTAGCGGGAGGGCCTACAATGAGCAGTTCTTC.

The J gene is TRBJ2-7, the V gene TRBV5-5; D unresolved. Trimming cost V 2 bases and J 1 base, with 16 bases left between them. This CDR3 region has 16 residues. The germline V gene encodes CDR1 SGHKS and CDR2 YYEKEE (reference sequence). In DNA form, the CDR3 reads TGTGCCAGCAGCTTTTCTAGAGAGAGGAAATCCTACGAGCAGTACTTC. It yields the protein CASSFSRERKSYEQYF.

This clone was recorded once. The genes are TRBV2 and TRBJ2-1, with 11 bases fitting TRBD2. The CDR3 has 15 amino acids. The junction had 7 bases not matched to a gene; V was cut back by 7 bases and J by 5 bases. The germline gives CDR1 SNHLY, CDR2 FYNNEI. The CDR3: CASNQLAGVNNEQFF. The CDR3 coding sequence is TGTGCCAGCAACCAACTAGCGGGGGTTAACAATGAGCAGTTCTTC.

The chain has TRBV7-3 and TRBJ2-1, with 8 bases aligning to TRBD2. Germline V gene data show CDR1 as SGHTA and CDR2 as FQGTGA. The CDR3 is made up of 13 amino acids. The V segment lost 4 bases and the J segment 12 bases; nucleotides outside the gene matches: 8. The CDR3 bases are TGTGCCAGCAGCTCCTTCCCGGGACTAGGGCAGTTCTTC. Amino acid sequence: CASSSFPGLGQFF.

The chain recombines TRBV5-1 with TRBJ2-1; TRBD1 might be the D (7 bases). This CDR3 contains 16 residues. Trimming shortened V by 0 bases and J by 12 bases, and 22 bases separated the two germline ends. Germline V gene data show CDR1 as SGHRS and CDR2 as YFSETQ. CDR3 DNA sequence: TGCGCCAGCAGCTTGGCGAACGGAGGGTTAGGGGGCGCGCAGTTCTTC. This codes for CASSLANGGLGGAQFF.

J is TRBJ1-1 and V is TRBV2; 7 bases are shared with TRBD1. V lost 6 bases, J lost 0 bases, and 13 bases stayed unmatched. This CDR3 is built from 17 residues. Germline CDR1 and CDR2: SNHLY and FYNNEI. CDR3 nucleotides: TGTGCCAGCAGCGCTGGGACAGACCTCTTCATGAACACTGAAGCTTTCTTT. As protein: CASSAGTDLFMNTEAFF.

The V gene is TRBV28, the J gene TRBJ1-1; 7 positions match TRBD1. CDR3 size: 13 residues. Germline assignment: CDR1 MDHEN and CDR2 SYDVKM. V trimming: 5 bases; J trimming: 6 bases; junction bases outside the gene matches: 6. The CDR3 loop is CASSLRQGAEAFF. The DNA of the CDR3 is TGTGCCAGCAGTCTCCGACAGGGCGCTGAAGCTTTCTTT.

The CDR3 here is CASSEREGATDTQYF. DNA for the CDR3: TGTGCCAGTAGTGAGCGGGAGGGGGCTACAGATACGCAGTATTTT. This rearrangement joins TRBV19 to TRBJ2-3; 10 bases match TRBD2. V shed 5 bases, J shed 3 bases, and the junction held 5 bases outside the gene matches. The V gene's germline CDR1 is LNHDA and CDR2 SQIVND (reference sequence). This CDR3 spans 15 amino acids. The whole variable domain, remainder taken from reference TRBV19 and TRBJ2-3, is DGGITQSPKYLFRKEGQNVTLSCEQNLNHDAMYWYRQDPGQGLRLIYYSQIVNDFQKGDIAEGYSVSREKKESFPLTVTSAQKNPTAFYLCASSEREGATDTQYFGPGTRLTVL.

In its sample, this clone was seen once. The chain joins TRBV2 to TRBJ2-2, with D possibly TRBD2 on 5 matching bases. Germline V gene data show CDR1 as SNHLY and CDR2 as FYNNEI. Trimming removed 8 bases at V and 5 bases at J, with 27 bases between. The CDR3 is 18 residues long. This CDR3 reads CASRADKASNIRTGELFF. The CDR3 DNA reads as TGTGCCAGCCGGGCCGACAAGGCTAGCAATATTAGGACCGGGGAGCTGTTTTTT.

CDR3 protein: CASSLLASAAFF. CDR3 in DNA: TGTGCCAGCAGCTTACTCGCTAGCGCGGCTTTCTTT. J is TRBJ1-1 and V is TRBV7-2; the D is unclear. V shed 2 bases and J shed 11 bases, with 12 bases lying between them. Germline V gene sequence: CDR1 SGHTA, CDR2 FQGNSA. CDR3 length: 12 amino acids.

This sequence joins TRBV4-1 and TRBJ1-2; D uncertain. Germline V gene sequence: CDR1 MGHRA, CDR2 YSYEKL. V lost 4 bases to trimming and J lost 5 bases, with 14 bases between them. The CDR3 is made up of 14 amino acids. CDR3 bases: TGCGCCAGCAGCCGGCTTGGCGGCGGGTATGGCTACACCTTC. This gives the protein CASSRLGGGYGYTF.

DNA of the CDR3: TGCGCCAGCAGCCAAGGGGTCAGGGCCTCTGGAAACACCATATATTTT. Translated, it gives CASSQGVRASGNTIYF. The rearrangement links TRBV4-1 to TRBJ1-3; the D gene is possibly TRBD1 (5 bases). The ends were cut back, 1 base at V and 0 bases at J, with 10 bases in the middle. The CDR3 sequence is 16 residues long. Germline V gene lookup returns CDR1 MGHRA and CDR2 YSYEKL.

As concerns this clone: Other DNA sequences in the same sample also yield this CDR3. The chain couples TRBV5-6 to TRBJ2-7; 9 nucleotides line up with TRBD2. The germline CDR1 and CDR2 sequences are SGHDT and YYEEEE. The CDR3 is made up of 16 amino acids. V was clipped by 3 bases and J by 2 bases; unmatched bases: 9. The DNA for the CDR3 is TGTGCCAGCAGCTCGACCGGGACTAGCAGGACCTACGAGCAGTACTTC. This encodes CASSSTGTSRTYEQYF.

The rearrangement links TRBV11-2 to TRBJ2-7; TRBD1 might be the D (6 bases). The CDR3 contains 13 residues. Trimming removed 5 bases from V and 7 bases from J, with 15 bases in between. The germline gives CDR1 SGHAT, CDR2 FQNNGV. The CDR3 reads CASSQGLPGEQYF. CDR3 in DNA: TGTGCCAGCAGCCAGGGGCTTCCCGGGGAGCAGTACTTC.

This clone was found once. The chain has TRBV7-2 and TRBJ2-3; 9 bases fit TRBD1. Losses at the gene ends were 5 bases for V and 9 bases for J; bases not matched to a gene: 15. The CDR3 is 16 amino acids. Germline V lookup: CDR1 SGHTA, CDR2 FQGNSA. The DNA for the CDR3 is TGTGCCAGCAGCCCAGGGGGACAGGGTGGGCAAAGGACGCAGTATTTT. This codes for CASSPGGQGGQRTQYF.

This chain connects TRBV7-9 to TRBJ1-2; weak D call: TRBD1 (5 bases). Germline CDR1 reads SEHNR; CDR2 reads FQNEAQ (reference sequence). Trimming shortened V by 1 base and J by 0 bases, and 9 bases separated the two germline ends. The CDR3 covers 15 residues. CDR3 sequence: CASSLDRTTNYGYTF. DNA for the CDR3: TGTGCCAGCAGCTTAGACAGGACAACTAACTATGGCTACACCTTC.

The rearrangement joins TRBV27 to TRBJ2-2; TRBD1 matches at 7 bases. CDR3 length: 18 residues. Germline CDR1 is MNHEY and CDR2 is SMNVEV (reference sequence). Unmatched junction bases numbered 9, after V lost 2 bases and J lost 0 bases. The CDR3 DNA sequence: TGTGCCAGCAGTTTACGGGACAGCGCTTTCGCGAACACCGGGGAGCTGTTTTTT. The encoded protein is CASSLRDSAFANTGELFF.

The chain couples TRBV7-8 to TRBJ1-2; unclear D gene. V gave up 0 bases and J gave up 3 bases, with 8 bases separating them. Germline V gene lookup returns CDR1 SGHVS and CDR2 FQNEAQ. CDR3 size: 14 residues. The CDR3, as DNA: TGTGCCAGCAGCTTAGCGTTGGCGGACTATGGCTACACCTTC. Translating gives CASSLALADYGYTF.